Ten or more counts support the clone carrying this TCR beta chain. The sample is drawn from a study of CD8 T cells in ankylosing spondylitis. V was pared by 4 bases and J by 2 bases, with 16 bases between. CDR1 is SGHRS, CDR2 YFSETQ, per germline. CDR3 size: 15 residues. TCRdb analysed the 5' RACE reads with MiXCR anew, one entry per CDR3 protein. The profile shows some 130,000 distinct CDR3 sequences, approximately 7.3% of them singletons. The TCR sequence derives from a female donor with ankylosing spondylitis or in good health (not recorded which). The specimen was blood, either unsorted or a sorted T cell fraction (not recorded which). The chain is built from TRBV5-1 and TRBJ2-7; the D gene is possibly TRBD1 (6 bases). The CDR3 loop is CASSPDPGQPYEQYF. The CDR3 nucleotides read TGCGCCAGCAGCCCCGATCCGGGACAACCCTACGAGCAGTACTTC.